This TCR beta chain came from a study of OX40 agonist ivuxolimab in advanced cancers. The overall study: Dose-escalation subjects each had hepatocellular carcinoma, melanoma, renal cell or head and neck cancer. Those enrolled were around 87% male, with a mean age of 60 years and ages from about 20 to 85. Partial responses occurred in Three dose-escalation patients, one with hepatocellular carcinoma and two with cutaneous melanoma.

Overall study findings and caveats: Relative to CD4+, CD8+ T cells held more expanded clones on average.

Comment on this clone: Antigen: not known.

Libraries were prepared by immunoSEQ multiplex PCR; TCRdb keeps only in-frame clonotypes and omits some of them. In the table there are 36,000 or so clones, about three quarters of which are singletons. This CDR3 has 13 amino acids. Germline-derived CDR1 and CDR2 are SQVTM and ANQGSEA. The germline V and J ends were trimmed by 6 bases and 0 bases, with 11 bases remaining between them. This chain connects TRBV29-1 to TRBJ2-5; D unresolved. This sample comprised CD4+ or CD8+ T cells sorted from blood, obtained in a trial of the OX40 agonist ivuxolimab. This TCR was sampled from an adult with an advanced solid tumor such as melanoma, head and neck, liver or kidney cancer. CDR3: CSVRAAYQETQYF. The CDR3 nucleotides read TGCAGCGTCCGCGCCGCGTACCAAGAGACCCAGTACTTC.